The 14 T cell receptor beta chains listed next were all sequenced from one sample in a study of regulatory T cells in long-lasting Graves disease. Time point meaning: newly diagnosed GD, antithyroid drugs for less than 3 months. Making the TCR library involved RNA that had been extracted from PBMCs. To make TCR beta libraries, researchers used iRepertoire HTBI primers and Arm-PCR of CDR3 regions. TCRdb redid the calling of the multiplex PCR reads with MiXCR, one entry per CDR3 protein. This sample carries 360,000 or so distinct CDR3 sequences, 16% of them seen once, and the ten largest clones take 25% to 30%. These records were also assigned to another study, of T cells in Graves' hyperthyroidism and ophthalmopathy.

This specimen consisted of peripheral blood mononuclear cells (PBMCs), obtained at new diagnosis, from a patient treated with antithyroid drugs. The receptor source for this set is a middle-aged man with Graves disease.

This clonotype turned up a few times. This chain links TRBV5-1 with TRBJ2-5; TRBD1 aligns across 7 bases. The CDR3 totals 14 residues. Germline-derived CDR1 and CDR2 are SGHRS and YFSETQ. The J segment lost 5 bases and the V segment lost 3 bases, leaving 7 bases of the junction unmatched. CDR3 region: CASSSNRGLETQYF. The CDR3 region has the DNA TGCGCCAGCAGCTCGAACAGGGGTTTGGAGACCCAGTACTTC.

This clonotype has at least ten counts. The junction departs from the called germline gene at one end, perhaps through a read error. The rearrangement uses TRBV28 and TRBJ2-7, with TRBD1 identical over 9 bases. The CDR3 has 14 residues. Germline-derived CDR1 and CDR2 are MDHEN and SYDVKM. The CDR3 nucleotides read TGCGCCAGCAGCTCGGGACAGGGACCCTACGAGCAGTACTTC. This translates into CASSSGQGPYEQYF.

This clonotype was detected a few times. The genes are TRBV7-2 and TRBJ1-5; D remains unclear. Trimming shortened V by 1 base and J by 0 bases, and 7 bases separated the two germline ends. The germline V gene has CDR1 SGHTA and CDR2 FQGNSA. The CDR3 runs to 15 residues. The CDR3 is CASSLEHLSNQPQHF. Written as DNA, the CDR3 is TGTGCCAGCAGCTTAGAACACCTTAGCAATCAGCCCCAGCATTTT.

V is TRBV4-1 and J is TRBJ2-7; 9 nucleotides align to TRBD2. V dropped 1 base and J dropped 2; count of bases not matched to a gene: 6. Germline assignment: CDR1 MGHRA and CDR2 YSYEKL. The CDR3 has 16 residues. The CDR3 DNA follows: TGCGCCAGCAGCCAAGGCAGCGGGGGGACCGCCTACGAGCAGTACTTC. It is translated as CASSQGSGGTAYEQYF.

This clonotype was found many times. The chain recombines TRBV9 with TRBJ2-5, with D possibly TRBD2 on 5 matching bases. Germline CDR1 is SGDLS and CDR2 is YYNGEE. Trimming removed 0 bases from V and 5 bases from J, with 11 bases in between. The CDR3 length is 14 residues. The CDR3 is CASSVAGLAETQYF. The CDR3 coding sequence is TGTGCCAGCAGCGTAGCTGGCCTAGCTGAGACCCAGTACTTC.

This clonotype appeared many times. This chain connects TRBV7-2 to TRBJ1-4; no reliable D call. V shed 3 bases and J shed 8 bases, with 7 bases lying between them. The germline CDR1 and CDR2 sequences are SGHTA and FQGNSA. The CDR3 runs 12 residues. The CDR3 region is CASSFAKEKLFF. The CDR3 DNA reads TGTGCCAGCAGCTTCGCCAAGGAAAAACTGTTTTTT.

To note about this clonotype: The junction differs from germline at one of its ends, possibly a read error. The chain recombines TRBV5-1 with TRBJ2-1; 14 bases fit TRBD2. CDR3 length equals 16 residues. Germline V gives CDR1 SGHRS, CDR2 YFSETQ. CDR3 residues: CASSRGLAGAYNEQFF. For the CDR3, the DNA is TGTGCCAGCAGCCGGGGACTAGCGGGGGCCTACAATGAGCAGTTCTTC.

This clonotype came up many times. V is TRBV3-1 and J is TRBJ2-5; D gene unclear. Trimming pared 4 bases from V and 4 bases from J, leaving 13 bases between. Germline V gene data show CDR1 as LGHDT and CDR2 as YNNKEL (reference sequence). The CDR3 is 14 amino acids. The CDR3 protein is CASSRLGMGETQYF. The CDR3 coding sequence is TGTGCCAGCAGCCGGCTTGGGATGGGAGAGACCCAGTACTTC.

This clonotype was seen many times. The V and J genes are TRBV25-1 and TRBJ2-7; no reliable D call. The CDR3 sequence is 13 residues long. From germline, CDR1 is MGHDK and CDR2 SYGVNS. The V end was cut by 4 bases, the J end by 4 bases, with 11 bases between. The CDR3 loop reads CASSVGSSYEQYF. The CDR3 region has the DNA TGTGCCAGCAGTGTAGGGTCTTCTTACGAGCAGTACTTC.

The CDR3 region has the DNA TGTGCCAGCACCCACGAGGGGATCGGTTCACCCCTCCACTTT. Amino acids: CASTHEGIGSPLHF. The chain couples TRBV4-2 to TRBJ1-6; perhaps TRBD1 as D (5 bases). Per the germline V gene, CDR1 is LGHNA and CDR2 is YNFKEQ. V lost 7 bases and J 9 bases, leaving 16 bases between the germline ends. The CDR3 contains 14 residues.

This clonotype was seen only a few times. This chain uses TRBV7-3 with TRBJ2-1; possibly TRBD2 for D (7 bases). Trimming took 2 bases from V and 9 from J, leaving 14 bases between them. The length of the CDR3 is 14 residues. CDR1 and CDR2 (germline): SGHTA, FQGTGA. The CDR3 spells CASSLWGGQSEQFF. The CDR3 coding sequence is TGTGCCAGCAGCTTATGGGGGGGGCAGAGTGAGCAGTTCTTC.

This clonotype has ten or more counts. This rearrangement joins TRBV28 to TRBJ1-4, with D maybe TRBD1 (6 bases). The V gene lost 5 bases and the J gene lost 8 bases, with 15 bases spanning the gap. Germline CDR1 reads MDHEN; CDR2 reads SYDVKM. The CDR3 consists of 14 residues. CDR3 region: CASSTRGGLEKLFF. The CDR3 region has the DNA TGTGCCAGCAGTACCAGGGGAGGTCTGGAAAAACTGTTTTTT.

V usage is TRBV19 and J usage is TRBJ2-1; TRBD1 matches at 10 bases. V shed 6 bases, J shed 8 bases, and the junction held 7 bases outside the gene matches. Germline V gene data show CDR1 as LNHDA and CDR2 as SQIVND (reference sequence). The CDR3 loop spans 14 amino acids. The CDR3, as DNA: TGTGCCAGTAGGGAGACAGGGGGCACAGATGAGCAGTTCTTC. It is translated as CASRETGGTDEQFF. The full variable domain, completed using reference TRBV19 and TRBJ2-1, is DGGITQSPKYLFRKEGQNVTLSCEQNLNHDAMYWYRQDPGQGLRLIYYSQIVNDFQKGDIAEGYSVSREKKESFPLTVTSAQKNPTAFYLCASRETGGTDEQFFGPGTRLTVL.

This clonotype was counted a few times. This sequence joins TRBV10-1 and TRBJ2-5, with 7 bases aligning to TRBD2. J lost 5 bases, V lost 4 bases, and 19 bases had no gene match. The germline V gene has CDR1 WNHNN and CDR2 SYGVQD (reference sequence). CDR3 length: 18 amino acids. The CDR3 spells CASSACKSRRAGMETQYF. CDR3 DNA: TGCGCCAGCAGTGCGTGCAAGTCGAGGAGAGCGGGGATGGAGACCCAGTACTTC.